Presented here are 8 T cell receptor beta chains from one specimen sequenced in a study of OX40 agonist ivuxolimab in advanced cancers. Method: immunoSEQ multiplex PCR; TCRdb's copy keeps in-frame clones and lacks some. Of about 38,000 clones in the sample, 87% were seen once. This specimen consisted of CD4+ or CD8+ T cells sorted from blood, obtained in a trial of the OX40 agonist ivuxolimab. The receptors come from an adult with an advanced solid tumor such as melanoma, head and neck, liver or kidney cancer.

The genes are TRBV4-1 and TRBJ2-5; 7 nucleotides match TRBD2. V shed 5 bases and J 1 base; nucleotides not matched to a gene: 4. CDR1 and CDR2 (germline): MGHRA, YSYEKL. The length of the CDR3 is 14 residues. As DNA, the CDR3 is TGCGCCAGCAGCGACGGGGGGATCCAAGAGACCCAGTACTTC. Amino acids: CASSDGGIQETQYF.

This clone was recorded only once. The rearrangement uses TRBV4-1 and TRBJ1-1; TRBD1 matches 9 bases. The CDR3 sequence is 18 residues long. Losses at the gene ends were 0 bases for V and 0 bases for J; bases not matched to a gene: 8. Germline CDR1 and CDR2: MGHRA and YSYEKL. The CDR3 DNA is TGCGCCAGCAGCCAAGACCTAACAGGGGGCCTCATGAACACTGAAGCTTTCTTT. Its protein is CASSQDLTGGLMNTEAFF.

The chain is built from TRBV7-6 and TRBJ2-7, with TRBD1 matching 11 bases. CDR1 and CDR2 from the germline V gene are SGHVS and FNYEAQ. V shed 1 base, J shed 1 base, and the junction held 3 bases outside the gene matches. This CDR3 region has 16 residues. The CDR3 loop reads CASSLVGQGGSYEQYF. The CDR3 DNA reads TGTGCCAGCAGCTTAGTGGGACAGGGGGGGTCCTACGAGCAGTACTTC.

This sequence joins TRBV4-1 and TRBJ1-6, with D possibly TRBD1 on 5 matching bases. Germline CDR1 reads MGHRA; CDR2 reads YSYEKL. V was cut by 1 base and J by 8 bases, with 15 bases left in between. The CDR3 runs 16 residues. The CDR3 DNA is TGCGCCAGCAGCCAAGCCCAGGGTGGGGCGGATTCACCCCTCCACTTT. As protein: CASSQAQGGADSPLHF.

The V and J genes are TRBV6-1 and TRBJ1-1; D not certain. Trimming cost V 2 bases and J 2 bases, with 6 bases left between them. The V gene's germline CDR1 is MNHNS and CDR2 SASEGT. The length of the CDR3 is 13 residues. In DNA form, the CDR3 reads TGTGCCAGCAGTGAAACGACTAACACTGAAGCTTTCTTT. Its protein is CASSETTNTEAFF.

CDR3 sequence reads: CASSLSAYGANYEQYF. The CDR3 nucleotides read TGTGCCAGCAGTTTAAGTGCGTACGGAGCGAACTACGAGCAGTACTTC. The J gene is TRBJ2-7, the V gene TRBV28, with D uncertain. Germline V gives CDR1 MDHEN, CDR2 SYDVKM. The CDR3 totals 16 residues. The V end was cut by 2 bases, the J end by 3 bases, with 17 bases between.

V and J are TRBV5-1 and TRBJ2-3, with D possibly TRBD2 on 6 matching bases. From germline, CDR1 is SGHRS and CDR2 YFSETQ. Trimming took off 3 bases at V and 0 bases at J, with 11 bases between the two ends. The CDR3 has 15 residues. The CDR3 nucleotides read TGCGCCAGCAGCTCTGGGGACTTTAGCACAGATACGCAGTATTTT. This translates into CASSSGDFSTDTQYF.

Here the CDR3 reads CASSIFPLAGILSDTQYF. The CDR3 DNA follows: TGTGCCAGTAGTATTTTTCCCCTAGCGGGAATACTCTCAGATACGCAGTATTTT. This chain links TRBV19 with TRBJ2-3; 9 nucleotides align to TRBD2. The germline CDR1 and CDR2 sequences are LNHDA and SQIVND (reference sequence). This CDR3 is built from 18 residues. V gave up 3 bases and J gave up 4 bases; unmatched junction bases: 14.